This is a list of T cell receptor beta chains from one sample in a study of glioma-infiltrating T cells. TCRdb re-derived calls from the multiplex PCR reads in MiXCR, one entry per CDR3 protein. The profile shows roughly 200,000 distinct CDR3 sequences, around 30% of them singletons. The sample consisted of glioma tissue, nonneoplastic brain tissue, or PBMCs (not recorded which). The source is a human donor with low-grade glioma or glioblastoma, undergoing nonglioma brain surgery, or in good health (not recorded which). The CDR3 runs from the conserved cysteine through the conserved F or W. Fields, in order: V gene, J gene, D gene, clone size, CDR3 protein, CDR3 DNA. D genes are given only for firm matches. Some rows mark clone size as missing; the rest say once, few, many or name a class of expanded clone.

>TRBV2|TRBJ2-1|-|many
CATSRDTPWDEQFF
TGTGCCACCAGTCGGGACACCCCTTGGGATGAGCAGTTCTTC
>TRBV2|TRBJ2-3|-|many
CASSESSFTDTQYF
TGTGCCAGCAGTGAGAGTTCCTTCACAGATACGCAGTATTTT
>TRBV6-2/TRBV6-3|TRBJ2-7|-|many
CASSYPYRDEQYF
TGTGCCAGCAGTTACCCCTACAGGGACGAGCAGTACTTC
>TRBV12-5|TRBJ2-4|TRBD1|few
CARGRGQGEIQYF
TGTGCTAGGGGGAGGGGACAGGGCGAAATTCAGTACTTC
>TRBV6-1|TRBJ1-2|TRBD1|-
CASRMTQGANYGCAF
TGTGCCAGCCGGATGACACAGGGGGCAAACTATGGCTGCGCCTTC
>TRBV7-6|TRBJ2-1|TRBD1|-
CASSRPGYRGPHEQFF
TGTGCCAGCAGCCGCCCCGGGTACAGGGGGCCCCACGAGCAGTTCTTC
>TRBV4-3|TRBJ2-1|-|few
CASSQERSRGRNEQFF
TGCGCCAGCAGCCAAGAACGTAGCCGGGGTAGGAATGAGCAGTTCTTC
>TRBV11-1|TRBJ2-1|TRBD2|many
CASSSYAFLAGGSDEQFF
TGTGCCAGCAGCTCTTACGCTTTTCTAGCGGGGGGTTCGGATGAGCAGTTCTTC
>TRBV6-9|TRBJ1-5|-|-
CASSSGQSGGPQHF
TGTGCCAGCAGTTCAGGACAGTCCGGCGGACCCCAGCATTTT
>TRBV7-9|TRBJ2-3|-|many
CASSLGLDPDTQYF
TGTGCCAGCAGCTTGGGGCTGGACCCAGATACGCAGTATTTT
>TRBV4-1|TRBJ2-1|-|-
CASSQGPGLAYNEQFF
TGCGCCAGCAGCCAAGGTCCGGGACTGGCCTACAATGAGCAGTTCTTC
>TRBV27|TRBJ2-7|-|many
CASSLTASYEQYF
TGTGCCAGCAGTTTGACAGCCTCCTACGAGCAGTACTTC
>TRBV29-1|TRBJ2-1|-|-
CSVEKVNEQFF
TGCAGCGTTGAAAAGGTAAATGAGCAGTTCTTC
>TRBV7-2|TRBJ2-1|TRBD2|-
CVSSVLAGGKNNEQFF
TGTGTCAGCAGCGTTTTAGCGGGAGGCAAAAACAATGAGCAGTTCTTC
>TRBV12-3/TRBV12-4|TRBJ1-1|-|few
CASSSQENTEAFF
TGTGCCAGCAGTTCCCAGGAGAACACTGAAGCTTTCTTT
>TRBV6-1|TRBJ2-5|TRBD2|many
CASSRGGTSGIMQETQYF
TGTGCCAGCAGCCGAGGGGGGACTAGCGGGATAATGCAAGAGACCCAGTACTTC
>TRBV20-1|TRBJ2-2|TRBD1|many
CSARQGDRSNTGELFF
TGCAGTGCTAGGCAAGGGGACAGGTCGAACACCGGGGAGCTGTTTTTT
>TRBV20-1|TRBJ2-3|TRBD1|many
CSARPYSYRGGTDTQYF
TGCAGTGCTAGGCCCTATAGCTACAGGGGGGGCACAGATACGCAGTATTTT
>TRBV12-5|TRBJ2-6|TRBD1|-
CASGSTGTGDSGANVLTF
TGTGCTAGTGGTTCCACCGGGACAGGGGACTCTGGGGCCAACGTCCTGACTTTC
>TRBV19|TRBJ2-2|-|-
CASSITGDAGELFF
TGTGCCAGTAGTATAACCGGGGATGCCGGGGAGCTGTTTTTT
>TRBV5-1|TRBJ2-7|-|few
CASRVRGDDHEQYF
TGCGCCAGCAGAGTGCGTGGCGACGACCACGAGCAGTACTTC
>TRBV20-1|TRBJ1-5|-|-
CSASKGAQVNQPQHF
TGCAGTGCTAGTAAAGGGGCCCAGGTCAATCAGCCCCAGCATTTT